Shown below are 26 T cell receptor beta chains from a single sample sequenced in a study of blood T cells in healthy people across ages. A second PCR of roughly 6 to 12 cycles used a sample-barcoded 5' primer and a J-beta primer mix. Via MiXCR, TCRdb re-called the 5' RACE reads, giving one row per CDR3 protein. The data show around 600,000 distinct CDR3 sequences, less than 60% seen once. The sample taken for sequencing was blood. The receptor source for this set is a man older than 75 in good health.

V and J are TRBV6-2 or TRBV6-3 and TRBJ2-7; possibly TRBD1 for D (5 bases). The CDR3 runs to 13 residues. V lost 7 bases and J 0 bases, leaving 10 bases between the germline ends. Looked up from germline, CDR1 is MNHEY and CDR2 is SVGEGT. The CDR3 region is CASTKDTSYEQYF. CDR3 DNA sequence: TGTGCCAGCACCAAGGACACCTCCTACGAGCAGTACTTC.

This clonotype was detected only a few times. The CDR3 DNA reads as TGTGCCAGCAGCCTGACTTTACAGGGTACCGAGCAGTACTTC. The encoded protein is CASSLTLQGTEQYF. V and J are TRBV12-3 or TRBV12-4 and TRBJ2-5, with D possibly TRBD1 on 6 matching bases. The J call may be mistaken, given a closer DNA end match to TRBJ2-7. This CDR3 is 14 amino acids long.

The chain employs TRBV5-5 and TRBJ1-5; possible D gene TRBD1, 6 bases. The CDR3 consists of 16 residues. Per the germline V gene, CDR1 is SGHKS and CDR2 is YYEKEE (reference sequence). Trimming shortened V by 7 bases and J by 5 bases, and 22 bases separated the two germline ends. Here the CDR3 reads CASRPRVGRGDQPQHF. CDR3 DNA: TGTGCCAGCCGACCACGCGTAGGCAGGGGAGATCAGCCCCAGCATTTT.

The V gene is TRBV6-2 or TRBV6-3, the J gene TRBJ2-5; TRBD2 agrees at 8 bases. The CDR3 loop spans 15 amino acids. Trimming cost V 7 bases and J 0 bases; bases outside gene matches: 7. Germline V gene lookup returns CDR1 MNHEY and CDR2 SVGEGT. CDR3 in DNA: TGTGCCAGCACATCGTTAGCGGGGTACCAAGAGACCCAGTACTTC. Its protein is CASTSLAGYQETQYF.

This chain joins TRBV2 and TRBJ2-1; a weak D match, TRBD1 (5 bases). Trimming removed 6 bases at V and 0 bases at J, with 9 bases between. The V gene's germline CDR1 is SNHLY and CDR2 FYNNEI. This CDR3 comprises 14 residues. The CDR3 loop reads CASSRQNSYNEQFF. In nucleotides, the CDR3 is TGTGCCAGCAGCAGACAGAACTCCTACAATGAGCAGTTCTTC.

This clonotype was counted between two and nine times. This chain joins TRBV20-1 and TRBJ2-1, with D uncertain. The CDR3 contains 11 residues. From germline, CDR1 is DFQATT and CDR2 SNEGSKA (reference sequence). V gave up 3 bases and J gave up 10 bases, with 10 bases separating them. DNA for the CDR3: TGCAGTGCTAGGGGTCAGGTGGAGCAGTTCTTC. Its translation: CSARGQVEQFF.

The chain uses TRBV4-3 and TRBJ2-7, with D possibly being TRBD2 (6 bases). The CDR3 loop spans 15 amino acids. Between the trimmed V and J ends, which lost 1 base and 4 bases, there was a span of 14 bases. Germline V gene data show CDR1 as LGHNA and CDR2 as YSLEER. The CDR3 DNA follows: TGCGCCAGCAGCCAAGGGAGGGACGGGAGATACGAGCAGTACTTC. It specifies CASSQGRDGRYEQYF.

The J gene is TRBJ2-7, the V gene TRBV20-1, with 7 bases identical to TRBD2. The junction had 6 bases not matched to a gene; V was cut back by 0 bases and J by 4 bases. The CDR3 is 14 residues long. Per the germline V gene, CDR1 is DFQATT and CDR2 is SNEGSKA (reference sequence). CDR3: CSARDEVGGYEQYF. CDR3 coding DNA: TGCAGTGCTAGAGATGAGGTGGGAGGGTACGAGCAGTACTTC.

This clonotype appeared once. The rearrangement links TRBV7-2 to TRBJ1-5; D is uncertain. CDR1 SGHTA and CDR2 FQGNSA come from the germline V gene. The CDR3 is made up of 14 amino acids. V lost 5 bases and J lost 10, with 18 bases in between. CDR3 protein: CASSPRVVPNPQHF. CDR3 nucleotide sequence: TGTGCCAGCAGCCCCCGCGTCGTTCCCAACCCCCAGCATTTT.

This rearrangement joins TRBV5-1 to TRBJ2-7, with 8 bases lining up with TRBD1. This CDR3 is built from 16 residues. The germline gives CDR1 SGHRS, CDR2 YFSETQ. V was pared by 3 bases and J by 3 bases, with 11 bases of the junction left unmatched. CDR3 residues: CASSSSSTGVVYEQYF. In DNA, the CDR3 is TGCGCCAGCAGCTCTAGTTCGACAGGGGTCGTCTACGAGCAGTACTTC.

The chain has TRBV11-1 and TRBJ2-2, with a weak D call TRBD2 (6 bases). CDR1 and CDR2 (germline): SGHAT, FQDESV (reference sequence). The CDR3 runs to 13 residues. V dropped 5 bases and J dropped 6 bases, with 10 bases sitting between them. The CDR3 region has the DNA TGTGCCAGCAGCGAAACTAGCTCCGGGGAGCTGTTTTTT. This codes for CASSETSSGELFF.

This chain uses TRBV9 with TRBJ1-4; D is perhaps TRBD1 (6 bases). V lost 5 bases, J lost 5 bases, and 13 bases lay in between. The CDR3 extends over 14 amino acids. The germline V gene has CDR1 SGDLS and CDR2 YYNGEE. Here the CDR3 reads CASSTSGQNEKLFF. The CDR3 DNA follows: TGTGCCAGCAGTACAAGCGGACAGAATGAAAAACTGTTTTTT.

With respect to this clonotype: Germline and junction disagree at one end, which may indicate a read error. The chain uses TRBV12-3 or TRBV12-4 and TRBJ2-1, with D maybe TRBD2 (6 bases). This CDR3 is built from 15 residues. Here the CDR3 reads CASSIRDFSYNERFF. The DNA of the CDR3 is TGTGCCAGCAGTATCCGGGACTTCTCCTACAATGAGCGGTTCTTC.

The chain combines TRBV7-9 with TRBJ1-1, with D hard to call. Trimming left V 2 bases short and J 7 bases short, with 11 bases between. This CDR3 has 13 amino acids. Germline CDR1 is SEHNR and CDR2 is FQNEAQ (reference sequence). DNA of the CDR3: TGTGCCAGCAGCTTACAGCCGACCGTTGAAGCTTTCTTT. As protein: CASSLQPTVEAFF.

The chain joins TRBV7-2 to TRBJ2-5; D is unclear. This CDR3 spans 13 amino acids. V was pared by 3 bases and J by 4 bases, with 9 bases between. The V gene's germline CDR1 is SGHTA and CDR2 FQGNSA. In DNA form, the CDR3 reads TGTGCCAGCAGCTTTGGCCCCATAGAGACCCAGTACTTC. Protein product: CASSFGPIETQYF.

V usage is TRBV18 and J usage is TRBJ1-4, with a weak D call TRBD1 (5 bases). Germline V gene sequence: CDR1 KGHSH, CDR2 LQKENI. The CDR3 length is 15 residues. Deletions cut 3 bases from V and 5 bases from J, with 13 bases between. CDR3 residues: CASSPPGTENEKLFF. The CDR3 DNA follows: TGTGCCAGCTCACCGCCGGGGACGGAGAATGAAAAACTGTTTTTT.

CDR3: CASSGQVNTGELFF. The CDR3 DNA sequence: TGTGCCAGCAGCGGACAGGTTAACACCGGGGAGCTGTTTTTT. The J gene is TRBJ2-2, the V gene TRBV7-9, with TRBD1 identical over 7 bases. V shed 5 bases, J shed 2 bases, and the junction held 2 bases outside the gene matches. Looked up from germline, CDR1 is SEHNR and CDR2 is FQNEAQ (reference sequence). This CDR3 is 14 amino acids long. The variable domain in full, completed from reference TRBV7-9 and TRBJ2-2, reads DTGVSQNPRHKITKRGQNVTFRCDPISEHNRLYWYRQTLGQGPEFLTYFQNEAQLEKSRLLSDRFSAERPKGSFSTLEIQRTEQGDSAMYLCASSGQVNTGELFFGEGSRLTVL.

This clonotype has just a few counts. The chain joins TRBV9 to TRBJ2-1; weak D call: TRBD1 (6 bases). Germline V gene data show CDR1 as SGDLS and CDR2 as YYNGEE. V was clipped by 2 bases and J by 5 bases, with 17 bases between them. CDR3 length equals 16 residues. The CDR3 loop reads CASSVLQQGTHNEQFF. CDR3 in DNA: TGTGCCAGCAGCGTCCTTCAACAGGGAACCCACAATGAGCAGTTCTTC.

A remark on this clonotype: Since a much larger clone is just one base distant, this may be a read error. The CDR3 sequence is CASSDLGQGRDYTF. The CDR3 region has the DNA TGTGCCAGCAGTGACCTTGGGCAGGGAAGGGACTACACCTTC. The chain carries TRBV6-6 and TRBJ1-2; D possibly corresponds to TRBD1 (5 bases). The CDR3 loop spans 14 amino acids. Deletions cut 5 bases from V and 10 bases from J, with 20 bases between. Germline loops: CDR1 MNHNY, CDR2 SVGAGI (reference sequence).

This clonotype occurred once. The gene calls are TRBV2 and TRBJ2-3; D uncertain. This CDR3 comprises 15 residues. With 4 bases removed from V and 4 bases from J, the gap between germline ends came to 15 bases. Germline assignment: CDR1 SNHLY and CDR2 FYNNEI. Written as DNA, the CDR3 is TGTGCCAGCAGTGCGGTTGCACAGCTCTCAGATACGCAGTATTTT. Translation: CASSAVAQLSDTQYF.

The chain couples TRBV15 to TRBJ1-2; D is possibly TRBD1 (6 bases). The V and J ends lost 0 bases and 4 bases respectively, with 18 bases between them. This CDR3 is built from 17 residues. Germline assignment: CDR1 LNHNV and CDR2 YYDKDF (reference sequence). Here the CDR3 DNA reads TGTGCCACCAGCAGAGATCTTTCTAGGGGGACTAGCTATGGCTACACCTTC. This translates into CATSRDLSRGTSYGYTF.

This sequence joins TRBV20-1 and TRBJ2-5; unclear D gene. The germline gives CDR1 DFQATT, CDR2 SNEGSKA (reference sequence). V lost 0 bases to trimming and J lost 9 bases, with 11 bases between them. CDR3 size: 12 residues. CDR3 nucleotides: TGCAGTGCTAGAGATGACCCCCGCCCCCAGTACTTC. It translates to CSARDDPRPQYF.

The chain recombines TRBV20-1 with TRBJ2-7; D is undetermined. The CDR3 loop spans 12 amino acids. From germline, CDR1 is DFQATT and CDR2 SNEGSKA (reference sequence). V dropped 3 bases and J dropped 3 bases, with 9 bases sitting between them. As DNA, the CDR3 is TGCAGTGCTAGTACTCAACGCTACGAGCAGTACTTC. Protein: CSASTQRYEQYF.

In its sample, this clonotype was seen many times. The rearrangement links TRBV10-3 to TRBJ2-7; 7 bases line up with TRBD2. V was clipped by 1 base and J by 2 bases; unmatched bases: 8. CDR3 length equals 16 residues. From germline, CDR1 is ENHRY and CDR2 SYGVKD. Written as DNA, the CDR3 is TGTGCCATCAGTGAGTATCGTATGGCGGGAGCCTACGAGCAGTACTTC. Its translation: CAISEYRMAGAYEQYF.

The sample holds a few counts of this clonotype. This chain connects TRBV7-2 to TRBJ2-3, with D hard to call. CDR1 and CDR2 from the germline V gene are SGHTA and FQGNSA. Trimming took off 8 bases at V and 8 bases at J, with 11 bases between the two ends. The CDR3 has 11 residues. The DNA of the CDR3 is TGTGCCAGCTCCCCCCTCGCTACGCAGTATTTT. Its translation: CASSPLATQYF.

The chain carries TRBV20-1 and TRBJ2-3; D not resolved. The V end was cut by 2 bases, the J end by 0 bases, with 6 bases between. CDR1 is DFQATT, CDR2 SNEGSKA, per germline (reference sequence). The CDR3 contains 13 residues. The CDR3 is CSARLQSTDTQYF. The CDR3 coding sequence is TGCAGTGCTAGACTGCAGAGCACAGATACGCAGTATTTT.